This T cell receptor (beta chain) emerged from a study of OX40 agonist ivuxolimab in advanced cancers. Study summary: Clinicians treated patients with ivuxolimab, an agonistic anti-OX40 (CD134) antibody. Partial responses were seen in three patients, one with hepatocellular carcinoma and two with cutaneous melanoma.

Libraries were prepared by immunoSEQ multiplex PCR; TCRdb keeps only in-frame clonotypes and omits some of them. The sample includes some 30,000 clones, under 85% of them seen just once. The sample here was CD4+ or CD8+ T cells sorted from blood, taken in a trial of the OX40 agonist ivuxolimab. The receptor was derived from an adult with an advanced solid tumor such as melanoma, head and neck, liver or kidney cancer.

CDR3 amino acids: CASSSGAYNEQFF. The CDR3 DNA is TGTGCCAGCAGCTCAGGGGCCTACAATGAGCAGTTCTTC. This chain connects TRBV5-6 to TRBJ2-1; maybe TRBD1 (6 bases). V lost 3 bases and J 2 bases, leaving 6 bases between the germline ends. The V gene's germline CDR1 is SGHDT and CDR2 YYEEEE. The CDR3 length is 13 residues.